In its sample, the clone carrying this TCR beta chain was seen many times. Peripheral blood, around 9.4 milliliters per donor, was collected. No fewer than 6 million PBMCs went into each sample. The data belong to a study of blood T cells in healthy people across ages. The CDR3 runs to 14 residues. Per the germline V gene, CDR1 is LGHNA and CDR2 is YSLEER. Between the trimmed V and J ends, which lost 5 bases and 3 bases, there was a span of 13 bases. Combining a sample-barcoded 5' primer with a J-beta primer mix, a second PCR ran for about 6 to 12 cycles. One entry per CDR3 protein results from TCRdb running MiXCR on the 5' RACE reads. The sample lists about 1.1 million distinct CDR3 sequences; more than 30% were seen once.

This TCR came from a man between 18 and 35 years old in good health. The rearrangement joins TRBV4-3 to TRBJ1-1, with a weak D call TRBD1 (6 bases). Sequenced sample: blood. CDR3: CASSRDGGYTEAFF. The DNA of the CDR3 is TGCGCCAGCAGCAGGGACGGGGGCTACACTGAAGCTTTCTTT.